This TCR beta chain derives from a study of cytomegalovirus exposure and HLA in healthy donors. Study-wide findings and caveats: What TCR beta sequences reportedly achieved was accurate prediction of HLA-A and HLA-B alleles in most subjects.

Germline lookup yields CDR1 MNHNY and CDR2 SVGAGI (reference sequence). This CDR3 has 13 amino acids. After removal of 7 bases from V and 2 bases from J, the junction contained 2 bases not matched to a gene. Comment on this clone: As yet, its antigen is unknown.

In the PCR, 60 Vbeta and 13 Jbeta primers were used. TCRdb keeps only in-frame clones here, not all; method: immunoSEQ multiplex PCR. The table has some 120,000 clones, 72% seen once. The TCR originated in a man in his thirties or forties in good health and CMV-seronegative. The chain carries TRBV6-6 and TRBJ2-7, with 10 positions matching TRBD2. Sequencing used PBMCs. The CDR3 here is CASKSGGAYEQYF. The CDR3 nucleotides are TGTGCCAGCAAAAGCGGGGGGGCCTACGAGCAGTACTTC.